This T cell receptor beta chain was sequenced during a study of regulatory T cells in long-lasting Graves disease. Study-level information: Antithyroid drugs had been taken by newly diagnosed Graves' patients for under 3 months.

The V gene's germline CDR1 is ENHRY and CDR2 SYGVKD. The CDR3 runs 14 residues. Deletions cut 7 bases from V and 0 bases from J, with 10 bases between. This clonotype appeared many times. The sample's time point: newly diagnosed GD, antithyroid drugs for less than 3 months. Preparation of the TCR library used RNA extracted from PBMCs. Through Arm-PCR of CDR3 regions and iRepertoire HTBI primers, TCR beta libraries were built. MiXCR, applied by TCRdb to the multiplex PCR reads, yields one record per CDR3 protein. The sample consists of roughly 610,000 distinct CDR3 sequences, about 16% of them appearing once. This sample also belongs to another study, concerning T cells in Graves' hyperthyroidism and ophthalmopathy. From that study: Most clonotypes expanded in the thyroid (above 0.001) were also present in blood.

The source material was peripheral blood mononuclear cells (PBMCs), sampled at new diagnosis, from a patient treated with antithyroid drugs. This clonotype was obtained from a young man with Graves disease. This chain connects TRBV10-3 to TRBJ2-1; D unclear. The CDR3 DNA reads TGTGCCATCAACCCTGACCGCTCCTACAATGAGCAGTTCTTC. It codes for CAINPDRSYNEQFF.